This entry lists 5 T cell receptor beta chains sequenced from one sample in a study of shared clonotypes between healthy human individuals. TCRdb's table, derived via immunoSEQ multiplex PCR, lists solely in-frame clones and lacks some. The sample has around 500,000 clones, 75% to 85% seen once; the top ten hold over 10%. Sequenced material: PBMCs. These receptors were obtained from a woman between 40 and 55 years old in good health. Some clones in this sample may be carry-over from other donors' samples.

This chain uses TRBV9 with TRBJ1-4; a possible D gene is TRBD1 (5 bases). V was clipped by 2 bases and J by 7 bases, with 12 bases between them. CDR3 length: 14 residues. Germline assignment: CDR1 SGDLS and CDR2 YYNGEE. This CDR3 is CASSVQGGSEKLFF. The CDR3 DNA follows: TGTGCCAGCAGCGTTCAGGGCGGGAGTGAAAAACTGTTTTTT.

This clone was detected only once. The CDR3 here is CATSRGPSNEKLFF. As DNA, the CDR3 is TGTGCCACCAGCAGAGGACCGTCTAATGAAAAACTGTTTTTT. The chain recombines TRBV15 with TRBJ1-4; unclear D gene. Per the germline V gene, CDR1 is LNHNV and CDR2 is YYDKDF (reference sequence). This CDR3 spans 14 amino acids. The V end was cut by 1 base, the J end by 3 bases, with 6 bases between.

The chain combines TRBV21-1 with TRBJ2-7; the table's D call, TRBD2, was not checked against the DNA. TRBV21-1 has pseudogene status. CDR3 length equals 17 residues. CDR3 amino acids: CASSKDLASESIDEQYF. For the CDR3, the DNA is TGTGCCAGCAGCAAAGATCTAGCGAGCGAGTCTATAGACGAGCAGTACTTC.

This sequence joins TRBV28 and TRBJ2-1; tentative D call: TRBD1 (6 bases). Trimming removed 0 bases from V and 6 bases from J, with 12 bases in between. CDR3 size: 15 residues. The germline V gene encodes CDR1 MDHEN and CDR2 SYDVKM. CDR3 protein: CASSLWGHWVNEQFF. In DNA, the CDR3 is TGTGCCAGCAGTTTATGGGGACATTGGGTCAATGAGCAGTTCTTC.

This chain uses TRBV7-3 with TRBJ2-3, with D perhaps TRBD2 (6 bases). CDR1 SGHTA and CDR2 FQGTGA come from the germline V gene. Trimming removed 9 bases from V and 6 bases from J, with 16 bases in between. The CDR3 totals 13 residues. CDR3 protein: CASAGAGSDTQYF. The CDR3 DNA is TGTGCCAGTGCCGGAGCGGGTTCGGATACGCAGTATTTT.